This TCR beta chain originates from a study of technical replicates of blood from several donors. TCRdb keeps only in-frame clones here, not all; method: immunoSEQ multiplex PCR. Of tens of thousands of clones in the sample, around nine tenths are singletons; the top ten hold 0.39%. This CDR3 spans 16 amino acids. CDR1 MRHNA and CDR2 SNTAGT come from the germline V gene. Trimming at V came to 3 bases and at J to 6 bases, leaving 5 bases not matched to a gene. Material: T cells isolated from PBMCs. This chain uses TRBV6-4 with TRBJ2-1; 13 bases map to TRBD2. The receptor was derived from a human donor in good health. The CDR3 sequence: CASSEGLAGDGNEQFF. The CDR3, as DNA: TGTGCCAGCAGTGAAGGACTAGCGGGAGACGGCAATGAGCAGTTCTTC.